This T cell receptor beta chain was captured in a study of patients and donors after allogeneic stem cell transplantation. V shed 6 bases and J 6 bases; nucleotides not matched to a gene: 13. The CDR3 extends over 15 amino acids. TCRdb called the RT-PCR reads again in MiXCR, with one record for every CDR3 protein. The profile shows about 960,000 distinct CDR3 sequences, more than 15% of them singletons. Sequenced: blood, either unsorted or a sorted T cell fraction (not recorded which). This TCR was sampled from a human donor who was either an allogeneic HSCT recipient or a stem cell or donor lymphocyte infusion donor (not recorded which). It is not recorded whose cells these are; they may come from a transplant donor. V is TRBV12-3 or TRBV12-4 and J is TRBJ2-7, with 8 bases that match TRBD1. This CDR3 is CASSGRTGNDPEQYF. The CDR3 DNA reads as TGTGCCAGCAGCGGCCGGACAGGGAACGATCCCGAGCAGTACTTC.